These 24 T cell receptor beta chains were all obtained from the same sample, sequenced in a study of shared clonotypes between healthy human individuals. The assay was immunoSEQ multiplex PCR, and TCRdb's table has in-frame clones only and misses some. Seen here are 1 million to 1.2 million clones, approximately 75% observed once, and the top ten hold 0.89%. Sequenced material: memory CD4+ T cells from PBMCs. Subset described: CD45RA-negative fraction. The source is a man in his late teens or twenties in good health. Some clones in this sample may be carry-over from other donors' samples.

This clone occurred a few times. Other DNA sequences within the sample encode an identical CDR3. V gene TRBV11-2 combines with J gene TRBJ1-5; no clear D gene. CDR3 length equals 17 residues. The V end lost 0 bases, the J end lost 0 bases, and 12 bases lay between the germline ends. Germline values: CDR1 SGHAT, CDR2 FQNNGV. The CDR3 loop is CASSLEMAEISNQPQHF. Written as DNA, the CDR3 is TGTGCCAGCAGCTTAGAAATGGCGGAGATTAGCAATCAGCCCCAGCATTTT. Supplemented by reference TRBV11-2 and TRBJ1-5, the full variable domain reads EAGVAQSPRYKIIEKRQSVAFWCNPISGHATLYWYQQILGQGPKLLIQFQNNGVVDDSQLPKDRFSAERLKGVDSTLKIQPAKLEDSAVYLCASSLEMAEISNQPQHFGDGTRLSIL.

This clone was observed a single time. V usage is TRBV14 and J usage is TRBJ1-2; D possibly corresponds to TRBD1 (5 bases). The CDR3 is 13 residues long. Trimming took 4 bases from V and 11 from J, leaving 17 bases between them. Germline V gene lookup returns CDR1 SGHDN and CDR2 FVKESK. This CDR3 is CASSPGTIPFYTF. The DNA of the CDR3 is TGTGCCAGCAGCCCCGGGACCATACCCTTTTACACCTTC.

CDR3 nucleotides: TGTGCCAGCAGTTTTCTGGGTGGGAGCACAGATACGCAGTATTTT. As protein: CASSFLGGSTDTQYF. The J gene is TRBJ2-3, the V gene TRBV28; D gene unclear. The CDR3 length is 15 residues. Trimming shortened V by 3 bases and J by 0 bases, and 10 bases separated the two germline ends. Germline V gene lookup returns CDR1 MDHEN and CDR2 SYDVKM.

V and J are TRBV5-6 and TRBJ2-7; a possible D gene is TRBD2 (5 bases). V gave up 8 bases and J gave up 6 bases, with 12 bases separating them. Germline CDR1 and CDR2: SGHDT and YYEEEE. The CDR3 runs to 11 residues. CDR3 in amino acids: CASSGLGEQYF. CDR3 nucleotides: TGTGCCAGTTCGGGGTTGGGCGAGCAGTACTTC.

This chain connects TRBV25-1 to TRBJ2-2; tentative D call: TRBD1 (5 bases). The CDR3 covers 15 residues. V was trimmed by 3 bases and J by 0 bases, leaving 8 bases between them. Germline assignment: CDR1 MGHDK and CDR2 SYGVNS. The CDR3 DNA sequence: TGTGCCAGCAGTGAGGTGACAGCGAACACCGGGGAGCTGTTTTTT. Its translation: CASSEVTANTGELFF.

Regarding this clone: The same CDR3 is also encoded by other DNA sequences in this sample. This chain uses TRBV30 with TRBJ2-7; no clear D gene. Trimming cost V 0 bases and J 3 bases, with 6 bases left between them. This CDR3 contains 12 residues. Germline V lookup: CDR1 GTSNPN, CDR2 SVGIG (reference sequence). In nucleotides, the CDR3 is TGTGCCTGGAGTGTATCGAGCTACGAGCAGTACTTC. Encoded protein: CAWSVSSYEQYF.

V usage is TRBV15 and J usage is TRBJ2-6, with D hard to call. V was trimmed by 0 bases and J by 0 bases, leaving 18 bases between them. CDR3 size: 20 residues. The germline V gene encodes CDR1 LNHNV and CDR2 YYDKDF (reference sequence). The CDR3 loop reads CATSRDQVLTRFSGANVLTF. Here the CDR3 DNA reads TGTGCCACCAGCAGAGATCAGGTGCTGACCCGCTTCTCTGGGGCCAACGTCCTGACTTTC.

This clone was seen a single time. V and J are TRBV9 and TRBJ2-7; a possible D gene is TRBD1 (6 bases). This CDR3 is 15 amino acids long. Between the trimmed V and J ends, which lost 4 bases and 4 bases, there was a span of 18 bases. Germline lookup yields CDR1 SGDLS and CDR2 YYNGEE. The CDR3 sequence is CASSPAPGVAYEQYF. The CDR3 DNA follows: TGTGCCAGCAGCCCAGCCCCAGGGGTCGCATACGAGCAGTACTTC. The full variable domain, its missing parts supplied by reference TRBV9 and TRBJ2-7, is DSGVTQTPKHLITATGQRVTLRCSPRSGDLSVYWYQQSLDQGLQFLIQYYNGEERAKGNILERFSAQQFPDLHSELNLSSLELGDSALYFCASSPAPGVAYEQYFGPGTRLTVT.

This clone was seen just once. The J gene is TRBJ2-5, the V gene TRBV5-1; D is tentatively TRBD1 or TRBD2 (6 bases each). V shed 6 bases and J shed 1 base, with 13 bases lying between them. Germline V gene lookup returns CDR1 SGHRS and CDR2 YFSETQ. The CDR3 consists of 14 residues. The CDR3 reads CASTPGAIQETQYF. DNA of the CDR3: TGCGCCAGCACGCCGGGGGCAATCCAAGAGACCCAGTACTTC.

The chain couples TRBV5-1 to TRBJ1-4; possibly TRBD1 for D (6 bases). V lost 5 bases and J 9 bases, leaving 17 bases between the germline ends. The CDR3 runs to 14 residues. The germline V gene encodes CDR1 SGHRS and CDR2 YFSETQ. The CDR3 region is CASSQVGAAQKLFF. CDR3 in DNA: TGCGCCAGCAGTCAGGTGGGGGCTGCGCAAAAACTGTTTTTT.

The gene calls are TRBV30 and TRBJ1-1; 8 bases line up with TRBD1. Losses at the gene ends were 2 bases for V and 4 bases for J; bases not matched to a gene: 9. The CDR3 totals 15 residues. Germline CDR1 reads GTSNPN; CDR2 reads SVGIG (reference sequence). The CDR3 here is CAWSLTGVGSTEAFF. CDR3 sequence (DNA): TGTGCCTGGAGTCTGACAGGGGTTGGGAGCACTGAAGCTTTCTTT. Full variable domain (missing parts from reference TRBV30 and TRBJ1-1): SQTIHQWPATLVQPVGSPLSLECTVEGTSNPNLYWYRQAAGRGLQLLFYSVGIGQISSEVPQNLSASRPQDRQFILSSKKLLLSDSGFYLCAWSLTGVGSTEAFFGQGTRLTVV.

This clone was seen a few times. This chain links TRBV7-2 with TRBJ1-2; D not certain. V was clipped by 1 base and J by 4 bases, with 10 bases between them. Germline CDR1 SGHTA, CDR2 FQGNSA. The CDR3 length is 14 residues. The CDR3 spells CASSLGPGPYGYTF. The CDR3 region has the DNA TGTGCCAGCAGCTTAGGGCCAGGCCCCTATGGCTACACCTTC.

The sample holds one count of this clone. The V gene is TRBV28, the J gene TRBJ2-6, with TRBD1 matching 7 bases. The CDR3 length is 15 residues. Trimming at V came to 5 bases and at J to 3 bases, leaving 4 bases not matched to a gene. Germline CDR1 and CDR2: MDHEN and SYDVKM. The CDR3 DNA reads TGTGCCAGCAGTGAAGGGGGCGGTGGGGCCAACGTCCTGACTTTC. It is translated as CASSEGGGGANVLTF.

The rearrangement joins TRBV10-3 to TRBJ1-2; no reliable D call. V was pared by 0 bases and J by 6 bases, with 11 bases between. The length of the CDR3 is 14 residues. Germline V lookup: CDR1 ENHRY, CDR2 SYGVKD. The CDR3 bases are TGTGCCATCAGTGAGTCGGGGTATTCAAATGGCTACACCTTC. Encoded protein: CAISESGYSNGYTF.

This chain joins TRBV28 and TRBJ2-5; D perhaps matches TRBD1 (6 bases). From germline, CDR1 is MDHEN and CDR2 SYDVKM. CDR3 length equals 15 residues. V shed 2 bases and J shed 2 bases, with 12 bases lying between them. The CDR3 spells CASSLTRDTQETQYF. The CDR3 DNA follows: TGTGCCAGCAGTTTAACCCGGGACACTCAAGAGACCCAGTACTTC.

This clone was seen many times. As DNA, the CDR3 is TGTGCCAGCAGTTATTGGGGCCACGAGCAGTACTTC. This gives the protein CASSYWGHEQYF. The chain is built from TRBV6-5 and TRBJ2-7; weak D call: TRBD1 (5 bases). The CDR3 extends over 12 amino acids. In germline, CDR1 is MNHEY, CDR2 SVGAGI. V was trimmed by 3 bases and J by 5 bases, leaving 8 bases between them.

V and J are TRBV7-2 and TRBJ2-1; 10 nucleotides match TRBD2. V gave up 4 bases and J gave up 9 bases; unmatched junction bases: 3. The length of the CDR3 is 13 residues. The germline V gene has CDR1 SGHTA and CDR2 FQGNSA. The CDR3 here is CASSSLAGAEQFF. In nucleotides, the CDR3 is TGTGCCAGCAGCTCCCTAGCGGGAGCTGAGCAGTTCTTC.

The V call is TRBV5-1, the J call TRBJ2-1; 13 bases align to TRBD2. V trimming: 4 bases; J trimming: 11 bases; junction bases outside the gene matches: 12. Germline loops: CDR1 SGHRS, CDR2 YFSETQ. The CDR3 sequence is 16 residues long. CDR3 amino acids: CASSIPTSGGTMKQFF. Written as DNA, the CDR3 is TGCGCCAGCAGCATTCCGACTAGCGGGGGGACAATGAAGCAGTTCTTC.

The chain is built from TRBV5-6 and TRBJ2-7; TRBD1 or TRBD2 may be the D gene (5 bases each). V lost 6 bases, J lost 3 bases, and 16 bases lay in between. There are 14 residues in the CDR3. CDR1 SGHDT and CDR2 YYEEEE come from the germline V gene. The CDR3 here is CASTVRGRYYEQYF. CDR3 bases: TGTGCCAGCACCGTCCGGGGACGGTACTACGAGCAGTACTTC.

This clone was detected many times. This chain connects TRBV30 to TRBJ1-5; D is uncertain. The germline V and J ends were trimmed by 8 bases and 3 bases, with 23 bases remaining between them. The CDR3 sequence is 16 residues long. Germline CDR1 GTSNPN, CDR2 SVGIG (reference sequence). CDR3 nucleotides: TGTGCCGCCCGCCCGGGCCACTCCTCGGCCAATCAGCCCCAGCATTTT. Encoded protein: CAARPGHSSANQPQHF.

The J gene is TRBJ2-7, the V gene TRBV20-1; tentatively, D is TRBD1 (6 bases). The CDR3 consists of 11 residues. The V end was cut by 6 bases, the J end by 7 bases, with 13 bases between. CDR1 and CDR2 from the germline V gene are DFQATT and SNEGSKA (reference sequence). CDR3 DNA: TGCAGTGCGACAGGAGATATTGAGCAGTACTTC. The encoded protein is CSATGDIEQYF.

The V and J genes are TRBV30 and TRBJ1-1, with no clear D. Trimming pared 1 base from V and 1 base from J, leaving 10 bases between. The CDR3 covers 14 residues. Germline V gives CDR1 GTSNPN, CDR2 SVGIG (reference sequence). The CDR3 protein is CAWSARFRNTEAFF. The CDR3 DNA is TGTGCCTGGAGTGCCCGGTTCAGGAACACTGAAGCTTTCTTT.

The count of this clone is one. The chain combines TRBV2 with TRBJ1-2; D is unclear. From germline, CDR1 is SNHLY and CDR2 FYNNEI. V dropped 4 bases and J dropped 4 bases, with 4 bases sitting between them. CDR3 length: 11 residues. CDR3 sequence: CASSGAYGYTF. The CDR3 coding sequence is TGTGCCAGCAGTGGGGCCTATGGCTACACCTTC.

The chain is built from TRBV25-1 and TRBJ1-4, with 7 bases fitting TRBD1. The germline gives CDR1 MGHDK, CDR2 SYGVNS. J gave up 7 bases and V 5 bases, and 10 bases lay outside the gene matches. The CDR3 has 15 residues. The CDR3 loop reads CASSQQDRLSEKLFF. The CDR3 coding sequence is TGTGCCAGCAGTCAACAGGACAGGTTGAGTGAAAAACTGTTTTTT.